The clone carrying this T cell receptor (beta chain) came up once. Its antigen is undetermined. Sequenced by immunoSEQ multiplex PCR; TCRdb stores in-frame clones only, minus some. Of roughly 150,000 clones listed, approximately 88% are singletons. The CDR3 is 16 amino acids. V lost 6 bases, J lost 10 bases, and 25 bases lay in between. CDR1 and CDR2 (germline): MNHEY, SVGEGT. The sample is drawn from a study of T cell responses to AZD1222 COVID-19 vaccine. Study-wide findings and caveats: Repertoires were obtained solely post-peak T cell response. Spike-specific TCR breadth and depth grew following two AZD1222 doses. Close to half of all spike-specific TCRs reportedly target regions of the variants that are unmutated.

The genes are TRBV6-2 or TRBV6-3 and TRBJ2-1; D is perhaps TRBD1 (9 bases). The starting material was peripheral blood, obtained on day 0 of MenACWY control vaccination. This TCR derives from an adult in good health. This CDR3 reads CASSPQGAGGLGEQFF. The DNA of the CDR3 is TGTGCCAGCAGCCCACAGGGGGCGGGAGGATTAGGAGAGCAGTTCTTC.